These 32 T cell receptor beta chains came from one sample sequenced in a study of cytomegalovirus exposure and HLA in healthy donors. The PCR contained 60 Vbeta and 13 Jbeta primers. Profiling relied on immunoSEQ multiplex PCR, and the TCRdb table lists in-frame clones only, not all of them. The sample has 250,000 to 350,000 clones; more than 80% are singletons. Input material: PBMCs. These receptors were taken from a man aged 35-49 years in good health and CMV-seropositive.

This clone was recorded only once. In nucleotides, the CDR3 is TGTGCCACCACCCAGGGCCTAGCGATTTACGAGCAGTACTTC. It codes for CATTQGLAIYEQYF. The genes are TRBV28 and TRBJ2-7, with D possibly being TRBD2 (6 bases). The CDR3 is 14 residues long. CDR1 MDHEN and CDR2 SYDVKM come from the germline V gene. The ends were cut back, 10 bases at V and 4 bases at J, with 20 bases in the middle.

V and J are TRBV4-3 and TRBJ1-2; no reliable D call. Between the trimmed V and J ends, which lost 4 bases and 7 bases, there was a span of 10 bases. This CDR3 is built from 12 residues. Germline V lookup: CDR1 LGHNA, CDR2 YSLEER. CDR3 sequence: CASSLETGGYTF. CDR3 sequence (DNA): TGCGCCAGCAGCCTCGAAACGGGTGGCTACACCTTC.

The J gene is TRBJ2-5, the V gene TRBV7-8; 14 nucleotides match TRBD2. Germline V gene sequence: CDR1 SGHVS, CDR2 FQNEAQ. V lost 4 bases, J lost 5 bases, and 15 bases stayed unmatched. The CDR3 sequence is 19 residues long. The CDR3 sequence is CASSSEGLAGAPRGETQYF. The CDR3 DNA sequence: TGTGCCAGCAGCTCCGAGGGACTAGCGGGAGCCCCCCGGGGGGAGACCCAGTACTTC.

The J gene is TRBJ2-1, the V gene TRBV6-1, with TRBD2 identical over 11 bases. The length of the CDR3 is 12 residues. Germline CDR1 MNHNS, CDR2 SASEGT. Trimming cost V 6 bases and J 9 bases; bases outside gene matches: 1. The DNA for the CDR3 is TGTGCCAGCAGGGGACTAGCGGCTGAGCAGTTCTTC. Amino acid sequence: CASRGLAAEQFF.

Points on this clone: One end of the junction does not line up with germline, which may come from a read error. CDR3 sequence: CSSSFPGLNTEAFF. As DNA, the CDR3 is TGTTCCAGCAGCTTCCCAGGGCTGAACACTGAAGCTTTCTTT. The V gene is TRBV7-9, the J gene TRBJ1-1; possibly TRBD1 for D (5 bases). CDR3 length equals 14 residues. The germline gives CDR1 SEHNR, CDR2 FQNEAQ (reference sequence).

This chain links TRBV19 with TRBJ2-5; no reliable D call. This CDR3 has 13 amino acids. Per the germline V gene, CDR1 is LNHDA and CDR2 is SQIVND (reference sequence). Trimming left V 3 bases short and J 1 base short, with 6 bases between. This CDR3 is CASSIGSQETQYF. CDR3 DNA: TGTGCCAGTAGTATCGGGTCCCAAGAGACCCAGTACTTC.

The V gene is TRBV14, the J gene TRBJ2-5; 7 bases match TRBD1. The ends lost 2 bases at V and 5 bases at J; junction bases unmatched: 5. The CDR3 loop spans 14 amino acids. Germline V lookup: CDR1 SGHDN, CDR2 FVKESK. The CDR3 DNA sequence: TGTGCCAGCAGCCAATACGACAGGGCTGAGACCCAGTACTTC. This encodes CASSQYDRAETQYF.

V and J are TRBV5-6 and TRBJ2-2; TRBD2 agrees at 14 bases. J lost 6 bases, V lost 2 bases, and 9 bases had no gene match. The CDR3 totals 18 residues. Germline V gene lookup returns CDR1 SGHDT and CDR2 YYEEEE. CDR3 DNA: TGTGCCAGCAGCTTAGTGGGACTAGCGGGAGATAAGTCCGGGGAGCTGTTTTTT. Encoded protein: CASSLVGLAGDKSGELFF.

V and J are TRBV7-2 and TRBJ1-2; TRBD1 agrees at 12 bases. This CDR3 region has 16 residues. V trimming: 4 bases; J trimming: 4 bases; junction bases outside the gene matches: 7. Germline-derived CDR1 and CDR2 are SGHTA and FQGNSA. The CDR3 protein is CASSSPGQGAGYGYTF. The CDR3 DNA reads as TGTGCCAGCAGCTCACCGGGACAGGGGGCCGGCTATGGCTACACCTTC.

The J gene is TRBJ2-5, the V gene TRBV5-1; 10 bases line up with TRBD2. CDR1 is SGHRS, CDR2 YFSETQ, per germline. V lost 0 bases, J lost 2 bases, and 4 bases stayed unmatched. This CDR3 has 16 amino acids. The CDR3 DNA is TGCGCCAGCAGCTTGGGGTCTAGCGGGGGACAAGAGACCCAGTACTTC. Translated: CASSLGSSGGQETQYF.

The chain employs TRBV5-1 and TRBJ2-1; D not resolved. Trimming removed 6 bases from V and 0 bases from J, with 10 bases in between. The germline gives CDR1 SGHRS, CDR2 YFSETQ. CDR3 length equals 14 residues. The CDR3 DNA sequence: TGCGCCAGCAAGGCGGAATCCTCCTACAATGAGCAGTTCTTC. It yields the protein CASKAESSYNEQFF. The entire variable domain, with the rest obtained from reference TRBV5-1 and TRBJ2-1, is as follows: KAGVTQTPRYLIKTRGQQVTLSCSPISGHRSVSWYQQTPGQGLQFLFEYFSETQRNKGNFPGRFSGRQFSNSRSEMNVSTLELGDSALYLCASKAESSYNEQFFGPGTRLTVL.

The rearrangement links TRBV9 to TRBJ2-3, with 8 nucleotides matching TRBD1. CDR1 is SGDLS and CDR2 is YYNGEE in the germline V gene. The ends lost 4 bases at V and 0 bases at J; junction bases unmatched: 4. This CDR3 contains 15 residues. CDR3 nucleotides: TGTGCCAGCAGCCGACGGACAGGGAGCACAGATACGCAGTATTTT. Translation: CASSRRTGSTDTQYF.

CDR3 in amino acids: CSVGGSAYQETQYF. CDR3 nucleotide sequence: TGCAGCGTTGGCGGTAGCGCCTACCAAGAGACCCAGTACTTC. The chain links TRBV29-1 to TRBJ2-5; D might be TRBD2 (5 bases). Germline CDR1 is SQVTM and CDR2 is ANQGSEA. The CDR3 loop spans 14 amino acids. V lost 4 bases and J 0 bases, leaving 12 bases between the germline ends.

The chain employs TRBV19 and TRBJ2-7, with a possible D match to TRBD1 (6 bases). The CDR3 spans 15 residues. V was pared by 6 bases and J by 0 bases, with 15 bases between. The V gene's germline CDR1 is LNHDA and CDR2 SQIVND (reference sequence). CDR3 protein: CASSLGHPSSYEQYF. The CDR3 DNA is TGTGCCAGTAGCCTGGGACACCCGAGCTCCTACGAGCAGTACTTC.

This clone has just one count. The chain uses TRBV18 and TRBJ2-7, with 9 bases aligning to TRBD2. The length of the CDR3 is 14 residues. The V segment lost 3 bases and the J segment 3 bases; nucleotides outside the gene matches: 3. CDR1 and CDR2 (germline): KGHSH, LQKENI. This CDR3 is CASSPGLANYEQYF. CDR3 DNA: TGTGCCAGCTCACCGGGACTAGCAAACTACGAGCAGTACTTC. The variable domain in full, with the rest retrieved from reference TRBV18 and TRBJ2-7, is NAGVMQNPRHLVRRRGQEARLRCSPMKGHSHVYWYRQLPEEGLKFMVYLQKENIIDESGMPKERFSAEFPKEGPSILRIQQVVRGDSAAYFCASSPGLANYEQYFGPGTRLTVT.

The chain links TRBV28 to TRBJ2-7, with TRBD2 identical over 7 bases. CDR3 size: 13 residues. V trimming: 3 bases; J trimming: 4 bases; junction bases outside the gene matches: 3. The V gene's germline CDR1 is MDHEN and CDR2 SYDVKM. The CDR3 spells CASSFLAVYEQYF. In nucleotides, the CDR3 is TGTGCCAGCAGTTTTCTAGCGGTATACGAGCAGTACTTC.

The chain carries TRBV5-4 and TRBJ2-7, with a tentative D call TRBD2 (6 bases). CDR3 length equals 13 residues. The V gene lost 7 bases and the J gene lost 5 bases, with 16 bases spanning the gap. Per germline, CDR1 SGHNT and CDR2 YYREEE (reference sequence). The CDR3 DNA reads TGTGCCAGCGGAGAGGGAGGATTCGACGAGCAGTACTTC. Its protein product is CASGEGGFDEQYF. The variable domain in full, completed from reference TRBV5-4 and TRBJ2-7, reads ETGVTQSPTHLIKTRGQQVTLRCSSQSGHNTVSWYQQALGQGPQFIFQYYREEENGRGNFPPRFSGLQFPNYSSELNVNALELDDSALYLCASGEGGFDEQYFGPGTRLTVT.

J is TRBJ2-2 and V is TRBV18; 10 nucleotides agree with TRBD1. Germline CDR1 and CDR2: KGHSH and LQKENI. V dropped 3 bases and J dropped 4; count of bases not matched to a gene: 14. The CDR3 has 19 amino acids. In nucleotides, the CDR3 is TGTGCCAGCTCACCGCTTACGACAGGGGGCAGTTCGGGCACCGGGGAGCTGTTTTTT. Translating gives CASSPLTTGGSSGTGELFF.

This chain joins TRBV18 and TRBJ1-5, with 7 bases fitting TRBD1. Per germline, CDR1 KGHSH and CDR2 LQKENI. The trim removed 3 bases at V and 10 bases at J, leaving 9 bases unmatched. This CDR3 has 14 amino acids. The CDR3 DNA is TGTGCCAGCTCACCCTATGACAGGGCGAAACCCCAGCATTTT. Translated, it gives CASSPYDRAKPQHF.

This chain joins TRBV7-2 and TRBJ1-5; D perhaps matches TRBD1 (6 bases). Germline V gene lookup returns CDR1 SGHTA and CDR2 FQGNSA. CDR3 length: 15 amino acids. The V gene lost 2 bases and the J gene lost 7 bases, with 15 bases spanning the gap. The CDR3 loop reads CASSLLGHRGQPQHF. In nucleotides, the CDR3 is TGTGCCAGCAGCTTATTGGGACATCGAGGCCAGCCCCAGCATTTT.

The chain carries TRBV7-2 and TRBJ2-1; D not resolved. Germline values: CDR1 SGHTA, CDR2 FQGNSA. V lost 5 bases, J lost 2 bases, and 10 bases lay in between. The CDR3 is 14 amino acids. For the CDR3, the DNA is TGTGCCAGCAGCCCGAGCCGAACCTACAATGAGCAGTTCTTC. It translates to CASSPSRTYNEQFF.

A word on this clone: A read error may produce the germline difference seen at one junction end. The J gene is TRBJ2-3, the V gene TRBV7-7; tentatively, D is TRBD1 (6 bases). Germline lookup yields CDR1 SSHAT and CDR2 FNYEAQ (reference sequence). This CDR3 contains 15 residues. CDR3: CASSPVQGGTDTQYF. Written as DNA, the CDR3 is TGTGCTAGCAGTCCAGTACAGGGTGGGACAGATACGCAGTATTTT.

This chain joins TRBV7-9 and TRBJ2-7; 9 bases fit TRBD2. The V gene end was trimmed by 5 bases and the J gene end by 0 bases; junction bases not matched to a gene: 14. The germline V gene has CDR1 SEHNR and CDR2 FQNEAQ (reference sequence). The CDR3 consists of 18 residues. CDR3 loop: CASSPPSGREGRSYEQYF. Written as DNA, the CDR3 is TGTGCCAGCAGCCCACCCTCTGGGCGGGAGGGCCGCTCCTACGAGCAGTACTTC.

CDR3 sequence reads: CASSPKGVSGANVLTF. CDR3 sequence (DNA): TGTGCCAGCAGCCCCAAGGGGGTTTCTGGGGCCAACGTCCTGACTTTC. The chain couples TRBV11-3 to TRBJ2-6; a possible D gene is TRBD1 (6 bases). The germline V gene has CDR1 SGHNT and CDR2 YENEEA. The V gene lost 5 bases and the J gene lost 1 base, with 12 bases spanning the gap. The CDR3 length is 16 residues.

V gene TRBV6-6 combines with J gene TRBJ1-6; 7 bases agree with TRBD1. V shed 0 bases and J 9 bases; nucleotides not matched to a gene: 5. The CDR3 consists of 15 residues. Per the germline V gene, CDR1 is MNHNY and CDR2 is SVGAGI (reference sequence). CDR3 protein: CASSYSVQGRSPLHF. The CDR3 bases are TGTGCCAGCAGTTACTCGGTACAGGGGCGTTCACCCCTCCACTTT.

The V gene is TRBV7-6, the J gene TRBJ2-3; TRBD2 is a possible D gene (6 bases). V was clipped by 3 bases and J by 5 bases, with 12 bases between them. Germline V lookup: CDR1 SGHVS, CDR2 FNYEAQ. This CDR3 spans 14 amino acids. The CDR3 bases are TGTGCCAGCAGCTTTAGCGGCTCCGGAGATACGCAGTATTTT. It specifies CASSFSGSGDTQYF.

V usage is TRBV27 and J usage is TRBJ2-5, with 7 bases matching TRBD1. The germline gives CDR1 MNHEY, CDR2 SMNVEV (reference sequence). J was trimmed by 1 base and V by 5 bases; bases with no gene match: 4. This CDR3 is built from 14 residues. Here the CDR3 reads CASSDRDSQETQYF. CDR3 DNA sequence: TGTGCCAGCAGTGACCGGGACAGCCAAGAGACCCAGTACTTC.

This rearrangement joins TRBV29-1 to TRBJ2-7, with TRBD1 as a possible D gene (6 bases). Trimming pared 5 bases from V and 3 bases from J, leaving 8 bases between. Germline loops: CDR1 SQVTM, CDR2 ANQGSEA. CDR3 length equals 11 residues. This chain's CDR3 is CSVTRGYEQYF. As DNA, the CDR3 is TGCAGCGTTACCAGGGGCTACGAGCAGTACTTC.

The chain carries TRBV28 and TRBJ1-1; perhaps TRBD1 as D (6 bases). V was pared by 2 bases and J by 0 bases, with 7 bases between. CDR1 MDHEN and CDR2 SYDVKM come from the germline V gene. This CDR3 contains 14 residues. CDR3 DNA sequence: TGTGCCAGCAGTTTAGGACAGCTGAACACTGAAGCTTTCTTT. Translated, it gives CASSLGQLNTEAFF.

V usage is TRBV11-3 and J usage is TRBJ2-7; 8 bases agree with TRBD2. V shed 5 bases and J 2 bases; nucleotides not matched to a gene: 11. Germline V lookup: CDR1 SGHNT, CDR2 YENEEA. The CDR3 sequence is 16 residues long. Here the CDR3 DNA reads TGTGCCAGCAGCCCGCTAACTAGCGGAGCGACCTACGAGCAGTACTTC. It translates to CASSPLTSGATYEQYF. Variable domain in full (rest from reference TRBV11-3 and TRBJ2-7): EAGVVQSPRYKIIEKKQPVAFWCNPISGHNTLYWYLQNLGQGPELLIRYENEEAVDDSQLPKDRFSAERLKGVDSTLKIQPAELGDSAVYLCASSPLTSGATYEQYFGPGTRLTVT.

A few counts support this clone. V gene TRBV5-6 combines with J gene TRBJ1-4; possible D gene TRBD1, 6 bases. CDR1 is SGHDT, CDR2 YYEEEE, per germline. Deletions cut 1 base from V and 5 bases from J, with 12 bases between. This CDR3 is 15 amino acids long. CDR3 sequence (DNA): TGTGCCAGCAGCTTGAGGGGGACGGAAAATGAAAAACTGTTTTTT. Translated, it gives CASSLRGTENEKLFF.

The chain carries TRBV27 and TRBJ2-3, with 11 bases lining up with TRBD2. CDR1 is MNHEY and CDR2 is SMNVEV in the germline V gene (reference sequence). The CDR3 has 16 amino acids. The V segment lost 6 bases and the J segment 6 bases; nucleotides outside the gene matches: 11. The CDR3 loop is CASRNEGLAGGDTQYF. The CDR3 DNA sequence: TGTGCCAGCAGGAACGAGGGGCTAGCGGGAGGTGATACGCAGTATTTT.